Given below is one T cell receptor beta chain in context. This record belongs to a study of control samples from healthy donors and cancer patients. Assay: immunoSEQ multiplex PCR; the TCRdb copy retains only in-frame clones and omits some. Among about 150,000 clones listed, about nine tenths were seen once. This sequence originates from a man aged 25-45 years in good health. Sequencing input: blood.

The CDR3, as DNA: TGTGCCAGAAGCTTACCGGGACAGGGGGCCAGCTCCTACGAGCAGTACTTC. This encodes CARSLPGQGASSYEQYF. The chain employs TRBV5-3 and TRBJ2-7, with 12 bases that match TRBD1. TRBV5-3 is treated as an ORF (open reading frame) with a function not yet certain. The CDR3 loop spans 17 amino acids. V shed 2 bases, J shed 0 bases, and the junction held 6 bases outside the gene matches.